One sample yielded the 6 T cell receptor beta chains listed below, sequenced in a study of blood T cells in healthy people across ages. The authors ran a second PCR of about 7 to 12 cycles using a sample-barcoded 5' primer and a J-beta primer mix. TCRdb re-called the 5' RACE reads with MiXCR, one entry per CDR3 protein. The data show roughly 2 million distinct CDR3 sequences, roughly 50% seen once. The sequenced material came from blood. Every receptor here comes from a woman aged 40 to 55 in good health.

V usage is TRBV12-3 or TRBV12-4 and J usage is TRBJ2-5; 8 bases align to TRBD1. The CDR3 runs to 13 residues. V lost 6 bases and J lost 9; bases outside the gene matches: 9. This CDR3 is CASSFGQGKAQYF. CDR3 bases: TGTGCCAGCAGCTTCGGACAGGGAAAGGCCCAGTACTTC.

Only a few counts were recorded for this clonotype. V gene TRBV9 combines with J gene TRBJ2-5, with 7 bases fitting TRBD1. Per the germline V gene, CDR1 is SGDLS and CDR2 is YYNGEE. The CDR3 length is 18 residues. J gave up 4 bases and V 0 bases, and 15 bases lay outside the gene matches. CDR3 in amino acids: CASSVGMGLTGIRETQYF. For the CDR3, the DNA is TGTGCCAGCAGCGTAGGGATGGGGCTGACAGGGATACGAGAGACCCAGTACTTC.

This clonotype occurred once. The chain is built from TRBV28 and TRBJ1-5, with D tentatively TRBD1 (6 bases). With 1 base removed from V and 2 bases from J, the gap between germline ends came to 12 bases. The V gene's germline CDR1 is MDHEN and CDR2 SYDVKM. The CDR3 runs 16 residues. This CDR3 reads CASSLLREGGNQPQHF. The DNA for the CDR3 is TGTGCCAGCAGTTTATTACGGGAGGGGGGCAATCAGCCCCAGCATTTT.

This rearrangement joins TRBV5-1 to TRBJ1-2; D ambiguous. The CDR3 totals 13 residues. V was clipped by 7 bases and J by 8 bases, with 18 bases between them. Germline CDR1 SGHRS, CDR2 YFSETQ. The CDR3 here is CASAREPARGYTF. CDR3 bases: TGCGCCAGCGCCCGGGAACCGGCTCGAGGCTACACCTTC.

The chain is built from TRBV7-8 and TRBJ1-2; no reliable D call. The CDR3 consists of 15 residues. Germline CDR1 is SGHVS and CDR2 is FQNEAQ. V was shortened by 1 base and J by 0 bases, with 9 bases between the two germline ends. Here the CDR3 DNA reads TGTGCCAGCAGCTTAGATGAGATGTCTAACTATGGCTACACCTTC. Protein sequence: CASSLDEMSNYGYTF.

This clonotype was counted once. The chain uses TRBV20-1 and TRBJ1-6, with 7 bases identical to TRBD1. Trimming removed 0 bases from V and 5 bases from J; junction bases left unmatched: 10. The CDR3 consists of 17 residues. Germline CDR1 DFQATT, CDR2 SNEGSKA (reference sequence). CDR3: CSARDRLRGPDNSPLHF. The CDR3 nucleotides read TGCAGTGCTAGAGATCGGTTAAGGGGGCCGGATAATTCACCCCTCCACTTT.